These 30 T cell receptor beta chains were sequenced from one sample in a study of shared clonotypes between healthy human individuals. Clones were sequenced by immunoSEQ multiplex PCR, and TCRdb holds only the in-frame ones, with some missing. Among over a million clones listed, roughly 74% were seen once. Sequencing used memory CD4+ T cells from PBMCs. Subset of the sample: CD45RA-negative fraction. These receptors came from a young man in good health. Some clones in this sample may be carry-over from other donors' samples.

This clone was recorded only once. The rearrangement uses TRBV21-1 and TRBJ2-7; the DNA was not compared with TRBD1, the D call given in the table. TRBV21-1 is an annotated pseudogene. This CDR3 contains 14 residues. The DNA for the CDR3 is TGTGCCAGCAGCAGCCGGGACAGGGTCTACGAGCAGTACTTC. Its protein product is CASSSRDRVYEQYF.

This clone showed up just a few times. The identical CDR3 is also encoded by other nucleotide sequences in the sample. V and J are TRBV28 and TRBJ1-5; D unclear. CDR3 length: 12 amino acids. Per the germline V gene, CDR1 is MDHEN and CDR2 is SYDVKM. The V and J ends lost 3 bases and 7 bases respectively, with 7 bases between them. The CDR3 sequence: CASSLTGQPQHF. The CDR3 region has the DNA TGTGCCAGCAGTTTGACGGGGCAGCCCCAGCATTTT.

This chain joins TRBV28 and TRBJ2-6, with 9 bases aligning to TRBD1. After removal of 8 bases from V and 0 bases from J, the junction contained 8 bases not matched to a gene. The CDR3 totals 17 residues. Germline-derived CDR1 and CDR2 are MDHEN and SYDVKM. In DNA, the CDR3 is TGTGCCAGCTCAGAGGGGACAGGGAGCTCTGGGGCCAACGTCCTGACTTTC. The encoded protein is CASSEGTGSSGANVLTF.

The chain carries TRBV5-1 and TRBJ2-1; tentatively, D is TRBD1 (6 bases). V lost 1 base, J lost 8 bases, and 10 bases lay in between. The V gene's germline CDR1 is SGHRS and CDR2 YFSETQ. This CDR3 region has 13 residues. The CDR3 nucleotides are TGCGCCAGCAGCTTGCAGGGGACCGATGAGCAGTTCTTC. Its translation is CASSLQGTDEQFF.

This clone was seen a handful of times. This chain connects TRBV15 to TRBJ1-3; D is unclear. V lost 2 bases and J 0 bases, leaving 5 bases between the germline ends. This CDR3 is 14 amino acids long. Per germline, CDR1 LNHNV and CDR2 YYDKDF (reference sequence). CDR3 protein: CATSRRSSGNTIYF. The CDR3 nucleotides are TGTGCCACCAGCAGAAGGAGCTCTGGAAACACCATATATTTT.

This sequence joins TRBV28 and TRBJ2-7; D is perhaps TRBD2 (6 bases). CDR1 is MDHEN and CDR2 is SYDVKM in the germline V gene. With 0 bases removed from V and 1 base from J, the gap between germline ends came to 10 bases. The CDR3 length is 15 residues. The CDR3 spells CASSLWSGESYEQYF. CDR3 coding DNA: TGTGCCAGCAGTTTATGGTCGGGAGAATCCTACGAGCAGTACTTC.

J is TRBJ2-7 and V is TRBV9, with 7 bases matching TRBD1. The ends lost 0 bases at V and 4 bases at J; junction bases unmatched: 7. Per germline, CDR1 SGDLS and CDR2 YYNGEE. The CDR3 has 15 residues. DNA of the CDR3: TGTGCCAGCAGCGTAGAGTTGGGACAGATATACGAGCAGTACTTC. Encoded protein: CASSVELGQIYEQYF.

This clone was detected many times. The chain is built from TRBV4-2 and TRBJ2-7; 11 bases are shared with TRBD2. V was clipped by 0 bases and J by 3 bases; unmatched bases: 19. Germline V gene data show CDR1 as LGHNA and CDR2 as YNFKEQ. CDR3 length equals 21 residues. This CDR3 reads CASSQDVFLAGGRIRGYEQYF. CDR3 in DNA: TGTGCCAGCAGCCAAGATGTGTTCCTAGCGGGAGGTAGGATACGGGGCTACGAGCAGTACTTC.

CDR3 in DNA: TGCGCCAGCAGCCAAGTTCGGGCTAGCGGGACTTACGCGAACACCGGGGAGCTGTTTTTT. It is translated as CASSQVRASGTYANTGELFF. The rearrangement joins TRBV4-3 to TRBJ2-2; 9 bases line up with TRBD2. The CDR3 loop spans 20 amino acids. Germline V lookup: CDR1 LGHNA, CDR2 YSLEER. J gave up 0 bases and V 1 base, and 12 bases lay outside the gene matches.

The chain recombines TRBV11-3 with TRBJ2-1, with 8 bases aligning to TRBD1. J was trimmed by 6 bases and V by 3 bases; bases with no gene match: 4. Germline CDR1 is SGHNT and CDR2 is YENEEA. The CDR3 has 14 amino acids. The CDR3 bases are TGTGCCAGCAGCTTGGACAGGGTGAGCAATGAGCAGTTCTTC. This gives the protein CASSLDRVSNEQFF.

This chain uses TRBV5-1 with TRBJ2-7, with D possibly matching TRBD1 (5 bases). Germline CDR1 SGHRS, CDR2 YFSETQ. The V and J ends lost 0 bases and 3 bases respectively, with 10 bases between them. CDR3 length: 14 amino acids. The CDR3 reads CASSLEGRVYEQYF. Written as DNA, the CDR3 is TGCGCCAGCAGCTTGGAGGGCAGGGTCTACGAGCAGTACTTC.

This clone was seen at least ten times. CDR3 in amino acids: CASIFTGGGTEAFF. The CDR3 coding sequence is TGTGCCAGCATATTCACAGGGGGGGGCACTGAAGCTTTCTTT. The V call is TRBV6-1, the J call TRBJ1-1; 8 nucleotides line up with TRBD1. This CDR3 has 14 amino acids. Germline loops: CDR1 MNHNS, CDR2 SASEGT. V was clipped by 7 bases and J by 4 bases; unmatched bases: 8.

J is TRBJ2-2 and V is TRBV7-2, with 10 bases that match TRBD2. V lost 3 bases, J lost 6 bases, and 4 bases stayed unmatched. This CDR3 has 15 amino acids. CDR1 SGHTA and CDR2 FQGNSA come from the germline V gene. The CDR3 nucleotides are TGTGCCAGCAGCTTCGGTCTAGCGGGAGCCGGGGAGCTGTTTTTT. This gives the protein CASSFGLAGAGELFF.

Of note for this clone: The same CDR3 is also encoded by other DNA sequences in this sample. The V call is TRBV18, the J call TRBJ1-3; a possible D gene is TRBD1 (5 bases). The CDR3 has 14 residues. Per the germline V gene, CDR1 is KGHSH and CDR2 is LQKENI. V was trimmed by 3 bases and J by 3 bases, leaving 9 bases between them. The CDR3: CASSPGTDGNTIYF. CDR3 nucleotides: TGTGCCAGCTCACCCGGGACCGATGGAAACACCATATATTTT.

This clone was recorded a few times. The chain uses TRBV7-6 and TRBJ2-3; D gene ambiguous. The CDR3 is 17 residues long. Trimming removed 4 bases at V and 0 bases at J, with 17 bases between. Germline CDR1 reads SGHVS; CDR2 reads FNYEAQ. For the CDR3, the DNA is TGTGCCAGCAGCTCTCGAAGGGCAGACGCTAGCACAGATACGCAGTATTTT. Protein product: CASSSRRADASTDTQYF.

V and J are TRBV4-1 and TRBJ1-1; the match to TRBD1 covers 9 bases. Losses at the gene ends were 4 bases for V and 5 bases for J; bases not matched to a gene: 11. The CDR3 is 16 amino acids. Per the germline V gene, CDR1 is MGHRA and CDR2 is YSYEKL. CDR3 nucleotides: TGCGCCAGCAGCCTGCCTCGGGACAGGGATGGAACTGAAGCTTTCTTT. Amino acids: CASSLPRDRDGTEAFF.

This clone has only a few counts. This may stem from a read error, because a much larger clone lies one nucleotide away. Other DNA sequences from this sample encode an identical CDR3 as well. This chain uses TRBV9 with TRBJ2-1; D is uncertain. V lost 0 bases, J lost 4 bases, and 2 bases lay in between. This CDR3 has 12 residues. From germline, CDR1 is SGDLS and CDR2 YYNGEE. In nucleotides, the CDR3 is TGTGCCAGCAGCGTAGGATACAATGAGCAGTTCTTC. This encodes CASSVGYNEQFF.

This clone was picked up a small number of times. The V and J genes are TRBV30 and TRBJ1-4, with a tentative D call TRBD1 (5 bases). The V and J ends lost 8 bases and 8 bases respectively, with 18 bases between them. The germline V gene encodes CDR1 GTSNPN and CDR2 SVGIG (reference sequence). The CDR3 loop spans 13 amino acids. The CDR3 here is CAGTVRQREKLFF. The CDR3 DNA follows: TGTGCCGGGACCGTACGGCAGAGGGAAAAACTGTTTTTT. The variable domain in full, with the rest retrieved from reference TRBV30 and TRBJ1-4, is SQTIHQWPATLVQPVGSPLSLECTVEGTSNPNLYWYRQAAGRGLQLLFYSVGIGQISSEVPQNLSASRPQDRQFILSSKKLLLSDSGFYLCAGTVRQREKLFFGSGTQLSVL.

V and J are TRBV6-5 and TRBJ2-1; D uncertain. Germline V lookup: CDR1 MNHEY, CDR2 SVGAGI. There are 13 residues in the CDR3. V lost 6 bases and J lost 6, with 12 bases in between. This CDR3 is CASSLSGGNEQFF. The CDR3 DNA is TGTGCCAGCAGCTTATCGGGCGGCAATGAGCAGTTCTTC.

This chain connects TRBV18 to TRBJ1-4, with TRBD1 matching 11 bases. Trimming cost V 2 bases and J 3 bases; bases outside gene matches: 2. CDR3 length equals 16 residues. Germline loops: CDR1 KGHSH, CDR2 LQKENI. The DNA for the CDR3 is TGTGCCAGCTCACCAGGACAGGGGGCGGCTAATGAAAAACTGTTTTTT. This sequence encodes CASSPGQGAANEKLFF. Supplemented by reference TRBV18 and TRBJ1-4, the full variable domain reads NAGVMQNPRHLVRRRGQEARLRCSPMKGHSHVYWYRQLPEEGLKFMVYLQKENIIDESGMPKERFSAEFPKEGPSILRIQQVVRGDSAAYFCASSPGQGAANEKLFFGSGTQLSVL.

This clone has ten or more counts. This chain links TRBV12-2 with TRBJ2-7; the table's TRBD1 call for D was not verified on the DNA. TRBV12-2 is a pseudogene. The CDR3 length is 15 residues. Here the CDR3 DNA reads TGTGCAAGTCAGAATTCCGGGACAGGGTTGGTCGAGCAGTACTTC. Translated: CASQNSGTGLVEQYF.

This clone was seen only a few times. This clone may be a read error of a much larger clone one base away. This specimen includes other DNA sequences encoding the same CDR3. The V call is TRBV2, the J call TRBJ1-5; a weak D match, TRBD1 (5 bases). Germline CDR1 SNHLY, CDR2 FYNNEI. V lost 3 bases and J 2 bases, leaving 5 bases between the germline ends. The CDR3 is 13 amino acids. CDR3 in DNA: TGTGCCAGCAGTGACAGGGGCAATCAGCCCCAGCATTTT. Protein: CASSDRGNQPQHF.

The J gene is TRBJ1-1, the V gene TRBV30, with D unclear. CDR1 is GTSNPN and CDR2 is SVGIG in the germline V gene (reference sequence). V shed 1 base and J shed 4 bases, with 13 bases lying between them. This CDR3 contains 14 residues. The CDR3 region is CAWSERALGTEAFF. The DNA of the CDR3 is TGTGCCTGGAGTGAAAGGGCCTTGGGCACTGAAGCTTTCTTT.

The J gene is TRBJ1-6, the V gene TRBV7-2; TRBD1 is a possible D gene (5 bases). Germline CDR1 SGHTA, CDR2 FQGNSA. This CDR3 has 13 residues. Trimming took 4 bases from V and 8 from J, leaving 9 bases between them. CDR3 protein: CASSSEGDSPLHF. DNA of the CDR3: TGTGCCAGCAGCTCGGAAGGGGATTCACCCCTCCACTTT.

The V and J genes are TRBV30 and TRBJ1-1; D may be TRBD1 (6 bases). Germline V gene data show CDR1 as GTSNPN and CDR2 as SVGIG (reference sequence). The CDR3 is 11 amino acids. The V gene lost 7 bases and the J gene lost 7 bases, with 13 bases spanning the gap. The CDR3 loop is CAYGGGSEAFF. The CDR3 region has the DNA TGTGCCTATGGAGGGGGGAGTGAAGCTTTCTTT.

This clone has only a few counts. V gene TRBV5-1 combines with J gene TRBJ1-2; D remains unclear. V gave up 4 bases and J gave up 2 bases, with 9 bases separating them. The germline V gene encodes CDR1 SGHRS and CDR2 YFSETQ. The CDR3 is made up of 13 amino acids. The CDR3 nucleotides read TGCGCCAGCAGCGTGGCGGAAAACTATGGCTACACCTTC. It translates to CASSVAENYGYTF. Variable domain in full (rest from reference TRBV5-1 and TRBJ1-2): KAGVTQTPRYLIKTRGQQVTLSCSPISGHRSVSWYQQTPGQGLQFLFEYFSETQRNKGNFPGRFSGRQFSNSRSEMNVSTLELGDSALYLCASSVAENYGYTFGSGTRLTVV.

About this clone itself: Other DNA sequences in this specimen translate into the identical CDR3. The V and J genes are TRBV28 and TRBJ2-3; the D is unclear. Germline CDR1 MDHEN, CDR2 SYDVKM. The V end lost 6 bases, the J end lost 5 bases, and 9 bases lay between the germline ends. This CDR3 is built from 12 residues. The CDR3 nucleotides are TGTGCCAGCAGCCCCACGGGAGATACGCAGTATTTT. It is translated as CASSPTGDTQYF. Complete variable domain (other parts from reference TRBV28 and TRBJ2-3): DVKVTQSSRYLVKRTGEKVFLECVQDMDHENMFWYRQDPGLGLRLIYFSYDVKMKEKGDIPEGYSVSREKKERFSLILESASTNQTSMYLCASSPTGDTQYFGPGTRLTVL.

Regarding this clone: Other DNA sequences in the sample encode the same CDR3. The chain links TRBV29-1 to TRBJ2-5; D uncertain. CDR3 length: 13 residues. V lost 3 bases and J lost 2, with 10 bases in between. CDR1 is SQVTM and CDR2 is ANQGSEA in the germline V gene. In nucleotides, the CDR3 is TGCAGCGTTGACCGAGCGCGTCAAGAGACCCAGTACTTC. This translates into CSVDRARQETQYF.

A few counts support this clone. The chain carries TRBV29-1 and TRBJ2-5, with D unclear. The assigned J gene may be wrong: the sequence end matches TRBJ2-7 better. Germline V gene sequence: CDR1 SQVTM, CDR2 ANQGSEA. The length of the CDR3 is 12 residues. Here the CDR3 reads CSVAAHGYEQYF. CDR3 DNA: TGCAGCGTTGCGGCCCACGGTTACGAGCAGTACTTC.

The chain combines TRBV7-3 with TRBJ2-1; 11 nucleotides align to TRBD2. The CDR3 covers 16 residues. CDR1 SGHTA and CDR2 FQGTGA come from the germline V gene. J was trimmed by 5 bases and V by 5 bases; bases with no gene match: 8. CDR3 DNA sequence: TGTGCCAGCAGCCGCCGACTAGCGGGGAACCACAATGAGCAGTTCTTC. Amino acid sequence: CASSRRLAGNHNEQFF.